This T cell receptor beta chain was identified during a study of beta chain features in type 1 diabetes. Study-wide findings and caveats: Patients with Type 1 diabetes showed moderately but significantly shorter TCRB CDR3s in all four CD4+ subsets.

Sorting that relied on CD45RO/CCR7/CD25/CD127/CD95/CD27 yielded CD4+ naive, central memory, regulatory and stem cell-like memory cells. Sort purity for all populations was recorded as exceeding 98%. Sequenced material consisted of expressed TCRB transcripts (all of the isolated RNA was reverse transcribed). Mean read depth for naive, central memory and regulatory T cell samples was around 3.5 million reads. Only in-frame clones appear in the TCRdb table, and some are missing; sequencing was by immunoSEQ multiplex PCR. Of hundreds of thousands of clones detected, 15% to 19% appear once; the ten largest clones hold roughly 0.098%. This clone has just a few counts. Its antigen is still unknown. Germline CDR1 SNHLY, CDR2 FYNNEI. CDR3 length: 14 residues. The trim removed 7 bases at V and 0 bases at J, leaving 6 bases unmatched.

The J gene is TRBJ2-7, the V gene TRBV2, with TRBD1 identical over 7 bases. The TCR sequence derives from a man between 18 and 35 years old in good health. Sequencing input: naive CD4+ T cells from blood. Written as DNA, the CDR3 is TGTGCCAGCATCCGGGACAGCATCTCCTACGAGCAGTACTTC. This encodes CASIRDSISYEQYF.